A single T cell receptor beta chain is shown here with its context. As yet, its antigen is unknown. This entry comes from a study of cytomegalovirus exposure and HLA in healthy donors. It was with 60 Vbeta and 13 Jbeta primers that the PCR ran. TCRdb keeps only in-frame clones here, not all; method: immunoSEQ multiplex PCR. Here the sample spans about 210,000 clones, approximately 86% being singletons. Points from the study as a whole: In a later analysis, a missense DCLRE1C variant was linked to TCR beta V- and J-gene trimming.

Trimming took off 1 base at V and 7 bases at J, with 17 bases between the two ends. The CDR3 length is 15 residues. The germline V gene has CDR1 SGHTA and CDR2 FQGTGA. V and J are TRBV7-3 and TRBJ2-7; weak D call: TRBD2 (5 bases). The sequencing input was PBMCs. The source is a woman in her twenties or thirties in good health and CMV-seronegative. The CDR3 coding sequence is TGTGCCAGCAGCTTAATAGCGCTACCTCTCGAGGAGCAGTACTTC. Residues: CASSLIALPLEEQYF.